This T cell receptor (beta chain) was identified in a study of blood T cell repertoires in COVID-19. About the research overall: Whether acute or convalescent, the COVID-19 samples came from the United States, Italy and Spain. T cells, B-cell-depleted T cells, or PBMCs supplied cDNA or gDNA.

Original processing notes: Reference gene primer amplification in the assay estimated nucleated cell counts. Some clones are missing from TCRdb's copy, which holds only in-frame ones; the method was immunoSEQ multiplex PCR. That table furnishes V, J and clone size, whereas the DNA furnished D and trimming. The table has some 170,000 clones, 75% to 90% seen once. The CDR3 runs to 12 residues. Trimming stripped 4 bases from V and 8 bases from J, with 9 bases between. Per germline, CDR1 SGHTS and CDR2 YDEGEE. The chain recombines TRBV5-8 with TRBJ1-4; a possible D gene is TRBD1 (6 bases). Sample: peripheral blood. The source of this sequence is a woman aged 80 or over with active or convalescent COVID-19. The CDR3 coding sequence is TGTGCCAGCAGCCCTCAGGGGGAAAAACTGTTTTTT. It codes for CASSPQGEKLFF.